This T cell receptor (beta chain) was retrieved from a study of T cell responses to AZD1222 COVID-19 vaccine. Broader study findings: Clonal diversity may have been underestimated in mostly white British donors.

Using immunoSEQ multiplex PCR, the repertoire was profiled, and TCRdb retains in-frame clones only, with some absent. The table lists roughly 150,000 clones, around 89% of them singletons. Germline V gene data show CDR1 as MDHEN and CDR2 as SYDVKM. Trimming shortened V by 2 bases and J by 9 bases, and 8 bases separated the two germline ends. There are 12 residues in the CDR3. Remarks on this clone: Antigen unknown.

The sample here was peripheral blood, taken on day 0 of AZD1222 vaccination. The receptor's source is an adult in good health. The chain combines TRBV28 with TRBJ1-5, with D hard to call. CDR3 sequence: CASSLLPRPQHF. CDR3 nucleotides: TGTGCCAGCAGTTTACTCCCTCGGCCCCAGCATTTT.